The 3 T cell receptor beta chains presented below share a single source sample, sequenced in a study of T cells in Graves' hyperthyroidism and ophthalmopathy. There were TCR beta CDR3 regions amplified from RNA transcripts. The TCR CDR3 was amplified in a first-round RT-PCR using the HTBI primer set. TCRdb ran MiXCR on the multiplex PCR reads and lists one entry per CDR3 protein. This repertoire shows fewer than 350,000 distinct CDR3 sequences, approximately 12% found once; its top ten account for roughly 8%. The specimen sequenced was blood. The receptors shown here come from a woman aged 25 to 45 with Graves' hyperthyroidism that later progressed to Graves' ophthalmopathy.

The CDR3 bases are TGCAGTGCTAGGGGCGGCTTCTACAATGAGCAGTTCTTC. Encoded protein: CSARGGFYNEQFF. This chain connects TRBV20-1 to TRBJ2-1; D unresolved. The ends were cut back, 3 bases at V and 3 bases at J, with 9 bases in the middle. Germline V gene lookup returns CDR1 DFQATT and CDR2 SNEGSKA (reference sequence). CDR3 length equals 13 residues.

This clonotype came up a few times. Since a much larger clone is just one base distant, this may be a read error. The rearrangement uses TRBV12-3 or TRBV12-4 and TRBJ1-2; 7 nucleotides align to TRBD1. The CDR3 is 15 residues long. The CDR3, as DNA: TGTGCCAGCAGTCTCGCCGGGACAGAAATTTATGGCTACGCCTTC. Amino acids: CASSLAGTEIYGYAF.

This clonotype was seen ten or more times. The chain has TRBV20-1 and TRBJ2-7; TRBD1 is a possible D gene (5 bases). V shed 6 bases and J shed 1 base, with 10 bases lying between them. This CDR3 has 12 amino acids. The germline V gene has CDR1 DFQATT and CDR2 SNEGSKA (reference sequence). CDR3 DNA: TGCAGTGCCCGTCAGGGATCCTACGAGCAGTACTTC. It is translated as CSARQGSYEQYF.